The 11 T cell receptor beta chains listed next were all sequenced from one sample in a study of patients and donors after allogeneic stem cell transplantation. TCRdb re-called the RT-PCR reads with MiXCR, one entry per CDR3 protein. Of 150,000 to 200,000 distinct CDR3 sequences listed, about 29% are singletons. The sequenced material came from blood, either unsorted or a sorted T cell fraction (not recorded which). All receptors come from a human donor who was either an allogeneic HSCT recipient or a stem cell or donor lymphocyte infusion donor (not recorded which). It is not recorded whose cells these are; they may come from a transplant donor.

By share, this clonotype ranks as medium-sized (0.01 to 0.1%). V and J are TRBV12-3 or TRBV12-4 and TRBJ1-6; no definite D call. The V end lost 2 bases, the J end lost 13 bases, and 15 bases lay between the germline ends. The CDR3 is 14 amino acids. CDR3 bases: TGTGCCAGCAGTTTATATTTGGGCAGCCTCCCCCTCCACTTT. Translating it yields CASSLYLGSLPLHF.

The J gene is TRBJ2-5, the V gene TRBV4-3; TRBD1 is a possible D gene (6 bases). This CDR3 is built from 18 residues. CDR1 and CDR2 from the germline V gene are LGHNA and YSLEER. Trimming removed 0 bases from V and 5 bases from J, with 22 bases in between. CDR3 residues: CASSQDIGPRRGEETQYF. In nucleotides, the CDR3 is TGCGCCAGCAGCCAAGACATAGGGCCACGCAGGGGAGAGGAGACCCAGTACTTC.

V is TRBV6-2 or TRBV6-3 and J is TRBJ2-5; D not certain. Trimming pared 4 bases from V and 2 bases from J, leaving 8 bases between. The CDR3 runs 13 residues. Looked up from germline, CDR1 is MNHEY and CDR2 is SVGEGT. The chain's CDR3 is CASSSLPQETQYF. The CDR3 DNA is TGTGCCAGCAGTTCCCTCCCACAAGAGACCCAGTACTTC.

This clonotype was seen a handful of times. The V and J genes are TRBV6-5 and TRBJ1-1; TRBD1 is a possible D gene (5 bases). Germline-derived CDR1 and CDR2 are MNHEY and SVGAGI. CDR3 length equals 14 residues. V lost 7 bases to trimming and J lost 1 base, with 13 bases between them. In DNA, the CDR3 is TGTGCCAGCACCAACGGGGGAGGGAACACTGAAGCTTTCTTT. Translating it yields CASTNGGGNTEAFF.

This rearrangement joins TRBV28 to TRBJ2-5, with D tentatively TRBD1 (5 bases). The V gene's germline CDR1 is MDHEN and CDR2 SYDVKM. The CDR3 runs to 15 residues. Trimming stripped 2 bases from V and 5 bases from J, with 15 bases between. CDR3 in amino acids: CASSLTGALGETQYF. In nucleotides, the CDR3 is TGTGCCAGCAGTTTAACTGGGGCCCTGGGGGAGACCCAGTACTTC.

This clonotype was seen a few times. The genes are TRBV20-1 and TRBJ2-1; 8 positions agree with TRBD2. V was pared by 6 bases and J by 2 bases, with 18 bases of the junction left unmatched. The germline V gene encodes CDR1 DFQATT and CDR2 SNEGSKA (reference sequence). This CDR3 comprises 18 residues. The CDR3 region is CSAEPFPKAGVTYNEQFF. The CDR3 DNA sequence: TGCAGTGCCGAGCCCTTTCCCAAAGCGGGGGTTACCTACAATGAGCAGTTCTTC.

This clonotype was observed a few times. V usage is TRBV7-9 and J usage is TRBJ2-7; 9 bases match TRBD1. The CDR3 covers 18 residues. Germline values: CDR1 SEHNR, CDR2 FQNEAQ (reference sequence). The V gene end was trimmed by 5 bases and the J gene end by 2 bases; junction bases not matched to a gene: 16. The CDR3 loop is CASSPFGYRGQKAYEQYF. In DNA, the CDR3 is TGTGCCAGCAGCCCCTTTGGCTACAGGGGGCAAAAAGCCTACGAGCAGTACTTC.

This rearrangement joins TRBV6-4 to TRBJ2-1, with D possibly being TRBD1 or TRBD2 (5 bases each). The CDR3 extends over 11 amino acids. Trimming took off 3 bases at V and 9 bases at J, with 6 bases between the two ends. Looked up from germline, CDR1 is MRHNA and CDR2 is SNTAGT. CDR3 protein: CASSDGGEQFF. The CDR3 DNA reads TGTGCCAGCAGTGATGGGGGTGAGCAGTTCTTC.

This clonotype was seen more than once but under ten times. The DNA for the CDR3 is TGTGCCAGCAGTGCGACCCCCCCTGGATCACCCCTCCACTTT. Its translation is CASSATPPGSPLHF. The chain has TRBV12-3 or TRBV12-4 and TRBJ1-6; no reliable D call. The CDR3 runs 14 residues. Between the trimmed V and J ends, which lost 5 bases and 10 bases, there was a span of 15 bases.

This clonotype was seen once. The V call is TRBV7-9, the J call TRBJ2-1; TRBD2 matches at 9 bases. This CDR3 is 19 amino acids long. Trimming cost V 0 bases and J 1 base; bases outside gene matches: 10. CDR1 is SEHNR and CDR2 is FQNEAQ in the germline V gene (reference sequence). CDR3 coding DNA: TGTGCCAGCAGCTTAGCTCGTCTAGCGGGACCTTTTTCCTACAATGAGCAGTTCTTC. Residues: CASSLARLAGPFSYNEQFF.

The genes are TRBV19 and TRBJ2-1; TRBD2 matches 8 bases. This CDR3 contains 16 residues. With V trimmed by 5 bases and J by 4 bases, 10 bases remained unmatched. Looked up from germline, CDR1 is LNHDA and CDR2 is SQIVND (reference sequence). CDR3 bases: TGTGCCAGTAGTCCCTTAGCGGGAAAGGGATACAATGAGCAGTTCTTC. Its protein is CASSPLAGKGYNEQFF.